The TCR beta chain under discussion was sequenced for a study of CD8 T cells in Susac syndrome. Negative isolation was applied to CD8+ and CD4+ T cells, and FACS enrichment was applied to TEMRA cells. Random hexamers primed reverse transcription of about 0.45 to 1 ug RNA. TCRdb called the immunoSEQ multiplex PCR reads again in MiXCR, with one record for every CDR3 protein. The sample lists 200,000 or so distinct CDR3 sequences, more than 90% occurring once. The source is a human donor with multiple sclerosis. Specimen: CD4+ T cells from PBMCs.

The CDR3 nucleotides are TGCAGCGCCCCCAGGGGCAGTGGTACTGAAGCTTTCTTT. This translates into CSAPRGSGTEAFF. This chain connects TRBV29-1 to TRBJ1-1, with D perhaps matching TRBD1 (6 bases). Germline CDR1 SQVTM, CDR2 ANQGSEA. The germline V and J ends were trimmed by 7 bases and 5 bases, with 17 bases remaining between them. The CDR3 extends over 13 amino acids.